This T cell receptor (beta chain) was sequenced for a study of blood T cell repertoires in COVID-19. Here immunoSEQ multiplex PCR was the method, and the copy in TCRdb shows in-frame clones only, minus some. This table has a few hundred thousand clones, approximately 91% appearing once. The length of the CDR3 is 11 residues. Trimming pared 3 bases from V and 8 bases from J, leaving 7 bases between. Germline V CDR1 and CDR2: DFQATT, SNEGSKA (reference sequence). Sequencing used PBMCs or T cells enriched from blood (not recorded which). This TCR derives from a woman in her thirties or forties who had been exposed to COVID-19. The rearrangement links TRBV20-1 to TRBJ1-4; D gene unclear. Written as DNA, the CDR3 is TGCAGTGCTAGGACACTGGAAAAACTGTTTTTT. Translating it yields CSARTLEKLFF.